This T cell receptor beta chain was sequenced in a study of Graves' ophthalmopathy and Graves' hyperthyroidism. Amplification of TCR beta CDR3 regions used RNA transcripts. The authors performed first-round RT-PCR with HTBI primers and then a second-round multiplex PCR. TCRdb re-derived calls from the multiplex PCR reads in MiXCR, one entry per CDR3 protein. The sample includes about 700,000 distinct CDR3 sequences, about 40% of them seen just once. The evidence that diagnosis relied on was clinical symptoms, serum thyroxine, TRAb, thyroid ultrasound and orbital computed tomography. This CDR3 region has 15 residues. The V gene lost 1 base and the J gene lost 6 bases, with 16 bases spanning the gap. Germline V CDR1 and CDR2: SGHTA, FQGNSA.

The sequence was collected from an adult man with Graves' ophthalmopathy. The sequencing input was peripheral blood. V is TRBV7-2 and J is TRBJ2-7, with TRBD1 as a possible D gene (6 bases). The CDR3 DNA reads as TGTGCCAGCAGCTTAGTCCTGCAGGGGCGCGGCGAGCAGTACTTC. Translated, it gives CASSLVLQGRGEQYF.